A single sample gave rise to the 2 T cell receptor beta chains below, sequenced in a study of blood T cell repertoires in COVID-19 (dated by TCRdb to about 2020). Receptor amplification or capture employed the immunoSEQ multiplex PCR assay. This is the immuneACCESS table as TCRdb keeps it, with only in-frame sequences that have V and J called. A part of the clones is gone; compared with another copy, unresolved V genes explain less than half, and the rest is unexplained. This sample is represented by approximately 100,000 clones; about four fifths of them were singletons. The top ten clones comprise 17% of the sample. Sequenced input: peripheral blood. The source of these receptors is a woman aged 55-70 years with acute or convalescent COVID-19.

The chain links TRBV2 to TRBJ1-6; D gene unclear. The germline CDR1 and CDR2 sequences are SNHLY and FYNNEI. The V end was cut by 3 bases, the J end by 4 bases, with 13 bases between. This CDR3 is 16 amino acids long. CDR3 protein: CASSEFSESYNSPLHF. CDR3 DNA sequence: TGTGCCAGCAGTGAGTTTTCGGAGTCGTATAATTCACCCCTCCACTTT.

The chain links TRBV4-1 to TRBJ2-1; 11 bases line up with TRBD2. This CDR3 is built from 17 residues. From germline, CDR1 is MGHRA and CDR2 YSYEKL. The V segment lost 2 bases and the J segment 9 bases; nucleotides outside the gene matches: 12. The DNA for the CDR3 is TGCGCCAGCAGCCAATCCCCCCCCGGGACTAGCGGAGGTGAGCAGTTCTTC. Its translation: CASSQSPPGTSGGEQFF.